This T cell receptor beta chain is drawn from a study of identical twins. TCRdb re-called the 5' RACE reads with MiXCR, one entry per CDR3 protein. The table records roughly 1.6 million distinct CDR3 sequences, around a third of them present only once. Germline assignment: CDR1 DFQATT and CDR2 SNEGSKA (reference sequence). The CDR3 loop spans 13 amino acids. Trimming took off 3 bases at V and 1 base at J, with 7 bases between the two ends. V gene TRBV20-1 combines with J gene TRBJ1-5; D gene ambiguous. The source is a newborn girl in good health. The sequencing sample was made of cord blood. CDR3 DNA: TGCAGTGCTAGCCAGGACAGCAATCAGCCCCAGCATTTT. Protein: CSASQDSNQPQHF.